This TCR beta chain came from a study of cytomegalovirus exposure and HLA in healthy donors. 60 Vbeta and 13 Jbeta primers were used in PCR. Some clones are missing from TCRdb's copy, which holds only in-frame ones; the method was immunoSEQ multiplex PCR. The sample includes 170,000 or so clones, 60% to 85% of them seen just once. Germline V gives CDR1 GTSNPN, CDR2 SVGIG (reference sequence). The CDR3 has 14 residues. V dropped 0 bases and J dropped 3 bases, with 9 bases sitting between them. This chain joins TRBV30 and TRBJ2-1; tentatively, D is TRBD1 (6 bases). This receptor was taken from a woman in her twenties or thirties in good health and CMV-seronegative. Sequencing input: PBMCs. The CDR3 spells CAWSVPRGYNEQFF. The CDR3 bases are TGTGCCTGGAGTGTGCCCAGGGGCTACAATGAGCAGTTCTTC. Variable domain in full (rest from reference TRBV30 and TRBJ2-1): SQTIHQWPATLVQPVGSPLSLECTVEGTSNPNLYWYRQAAGRGLQLLFYSVGIGQISSEVPQNLSASRPQDRQFILSSKKLLLSDSGFYLCAWSVPRGYNEQFFGPGTRLTVL.